These 15 T cell receptor beta chains were sequenced from one sample in a study of T-cell reconstitution after alpha-beta-depleted transplantation in children. Study outcomes and limitations: At one year after transplant, newly produced T cells mostly accounted for T-cell counts and diversity.

Their antigens are not known. As it was prepared, the TCRbeta library received unique molecular identifiers. TCRdb passed the PCR reads through MiXCR, listing each CDR3 protein once. This table holds approximately 300,000 distinct CDR3 sequences, around 7.1% found once. Specimen: peripheral blood, collected 360 days after TCRalphabeta/CD19-depleted stem cell transplant. Receptors originate from a female patient aged 2-10 years who had a stem cell transplant for Fanconi anemia, so the T cells may come from the graft donor.

This clonotype has more than one count but fewer than ten. The chain has TRBV12-3 or TRBV12-4 and TRBJ2-7; D unresolved. Trimming left V 5 bases short and J 3 bases short, with 14 bases between. CDR3 length: 14 residues. The CDR3 nucleotides are TGTGCCAGCAGTCCCGACCCCGGTGACTACGAGCAGTACGTC. Its translation is CASSPDPGDYEQYV.

This clonotype has a count of ten or more. This chain uses TRBV12-3 or TRBV12-4 with TRBJ1-3, with unresolved D. The CDR3 is made up of 15 amino acids. Trimming took off 6 bases at V and 0 bases at J, with 12 bases between the two ends. The CDR3 loop is CASRTPPVSGNTIYF. The CDR3 nucleotides are TGTGCCAGCAGAACCCCCCCCGTCTCTGGAAACACCATATATTTT.

This clonotype showed up many times. This rearrangement joins TRBV12-3 or TRBV12-4 to TRBJ1-6, with D possibly TRBD1 on 5 matching bases. V was clipped by 3 bases and J by 7 bases, with 7 bases between them. The CDR3 spans 13 residues. CDR3 in amino acids: CASSLGRNSPLHF. The CDR3 DNA is TGTGCCAGCAGTTTGGGACGAAATTCACCCCTCCACTTT.

This clonotype came up a few times. The chain is built from TRBV2 and TRBJ1-2, with D maybe TRBD1 (5 bases). V lost 3 bases and J lost 1, with 12 bases in between. The CDR3 covers 15 residues. The germline CDR1 and CDR2 sequences are SNHLY and FYNNEI. CDR3 coding DNA: TGTGCCAGCAGTGAGTCTCAGGGATTTAACTATGGCTACACCTTC. This codes for CASSESQGFNYGYTF.

V is TRBV2 and J is TRBJ2-2; 11 bases map to TRBD2. Trimming cost V 6 bases and J 7 bases; bases outside gene matches: 7. The CDR3 length is 15 residues. CDR1 SNHLY and CDR2 FYNNEI come from the germline V gene. DNA for the CDR3: TGTGCCAGCAGGGAACTAGCGGGAGTGAACGGGGAGCTGTTTTTT. The encoded protein is CASRELAGVNGELFF.

CDR3 nucleotide sequence: TGCGCCAGCAGCTTGTATCAAGAACCCTACGAGCAGTACTTC. The encoded protein is CASSLYQEPYEQYF. The chain links TRBV5-1 to TRBJ2-7; D unresolved. This CDR3 is 14 amino acids long. Germline-derived CDR1 and CDR2 are SGHRS and YFSETQ. The V end lost 1 base, the J end lost 2 bases, and 10 bases lay between the germline ends.

The table lists this clonotype with many counts. CDR3 protein: CASKVIESGNTIYF. DNA for the CDR3: TGTGCCAGCAAGGTTATCGAGAGCGGAAACACCATATATTTT. V usage is TRBV12-3 or TRBV12-4 and J usage is TRBJ1-3; D gene uncertain. The CDR3 extends over 14 amino acids. V lost 7 bases to trimming and J lost 4 bases, with 14 bases between them.

This clonotype has ten or more counts. The chain recombines TRBV10-3 with TRBJ2-1; the D is unclear. The CDR3 sequence is 14 residues long. CDR1 and CDR2 (germline): ENHRY, SYGVKD. The germline V and J ends were trimmed by 2 bases and 6 bases, with 11 bases remaining between them. The CDR3 is CAISEVRASNEQFF. The CDR3 bases are TGTGCCATCAGTGAGGTTAGAGCATCCAATGAGCAGTTCTTC.

This clonotype was recorded many times. The CDR3 is CSAREREWGTDTQYF. The CDR3 DNA sequence: TGCAGTGCTAGAGAAAGAGAGTGGGGCACAGATACGCAGTATTTT. This chain links TRBV20-1 with TRBJ2-3; D call uncertain. Between the trimmed V and J ends, which lost 0 bases and 1 base, there was a span of 11 bases. The CDR3 runs 15 residues. Germline CDR1 is DFQATT and CDR2 is SNEGSKA (reference sequence).

This clonotype has a handful of counts. This chain connects TRBV6-2 or TRBV6-3 to TRBJ1-5; unclear D gene. Per germline, CDR1 MNHEY and CDR2 SVGEGT. The CDR3 is made up of 12 amino acids. Trimming left V 5 bases short and J 9 bases short, with 11 bases between. The CDR3 sequence: CASSAGFAPQHF. CDR3 bases: TGTGCCAGCAGTGCGGGGTTCGCGCCCCAGCATTTT.

This clonotype was picked up many times. The chain has TRBV7-3 and TRBJ2-1; D is possibly TRBD2 (5 bases). Germline V gene data show CDR1 as SGHTA and CDR2 as FQGTGA. With 3 bases removed from V and 15 bases from J, the gap between germline ends came to 15 bases. CDR3 size: 12 residues. Here the CDR3 reads CASSFGLPLTFF. CDR3 sequence (DNA): TGTGCCAGCAGCTTCGGACTCCCCCTGACGTTCTTC.

In its sample, this clonotype was seen many times. The chain joins TRBV12-3 or TRBV12-4 to TRBJ1-4; D is unclear. The CDR3 spans 13 residues. V was trimmed by 0 bases and J by 8 bases, leaving 7 bases between them. For the CDR3, the DNA is TGTGCCAGCAGTTTAGCCCTTCAGGAAAAACTGTTTTTT. Residues: CASSLALQEKLFF.

This clonotype was picked up many times. The V and J genes are TRBV11-2 and TRBJ2-3; 7 bases line up with TRBD2. Looked up from germline, CDR1 is SGHAT and CDR2 is FQNNGV. Trimming cost V 0 bases and J 8 bases; bases outside gene matches: 5. This CDR3 has 14 residues. This chain's CDR3 is CASSLDQWGGTQYF. CDR3 nucleotide sequence: TGTGCCAGCAGCTTAGATCAGTGGGGGGGTACGCAGTATTTT.

The chain is built from TRBV20-1 and TRBJ2-5; the match to TRBD1 covers 10 bases. Germline CDR1 DFQATT, CDR2 SNEGSKA (reference sequence). CDR3 length: 15 residues. Trimming took 4 bases from V and 5 from J; bases not matched to a gene: 10. CDR3: CSATPTGGAEETQYF. The CDR3, as DNA: TGCAGTGCTACGCCGACAGGGGGCGCTGAGGAGACCCAGTACTTC.

This clonotype has a handful of counts. The chain couples TRBV4-3 to TRBJ1-4, with D unresolved. The CDR3 has 14 amino acids. Trimming shortened V by 4 bases and J by 3 bases, and 9 bases separated the two germline ends. Germline V gene data show CDR1 as LGHNA and CDR2 as YSLEER. The CDR3 here is CASSLGLSNEKLFF. The CDR3 DNA sequence: TGCGCCAGCAGCCTAGGGCTGTCTAATGAAAAACTGTTTTTT.